What follows are 19 T cell receptor beta chains derived from one specimen sequenced in a study of human T cells and chemical hapten exposure (dated by TCRdb to 2020 to 2023). The method behind the library was RACE. The listed sequencing device is NextSeq 500. TCRdb reworked the public reads: Q25 trimming with fastp, MiXCR clone assembly, productive beta chains retained. Rows with a matching CDR3 protein are joined into one entry that keeps the most common DNA and genes. The sample data list about 93,000 distinct CDR3 sequences, and 8.5% to 9% of these were observed just once. The ten largest clones represent 2.9% of the sample. The sample's time point label, decoded: healthy volunteer bleed at 2 weeks. Total RNA was extracted from unfractionated whole blood that had been collected in Tempus Blood RNA tubes. The specimen was whole blood. These receptors all stem from a female donor in good health. Some clones in this sample may be carry-over from other donors' samples.

This clonotype was observed a few times. V is TRBV4-3 and J is TRBJ2-6; D gene uncertain. The V end was cut by 2 bases, the J end by 1 base, with 3 bases between. Per the germline V gene, CDR1 is LGHNA and CDR2 is YSLEER. The CDR3 extends over 14 amino acids. Here the CDR3 reads CASSQISGANVLTF. CDR3 sequence (DNA): TGCGCCAGCAGCCAAATTTCTGGGGCCAACGTCCTGACTTTC.

This clonotype was recorded at least ten times. The chain recombines TRBV5-5 with TRBJ2-3; a possible D gene is TRBD2 (5 bases). V was pared by 5 bases and J by 2 bases, with 12 bases between. Germline loops: CDR1 SGHKS, CDR2 YYEKEE (reference sequence). CDR3 length: 14 amino acids. CDR3 sequence: CASRNRDSTDTQYF. The CDR3 region has the DNA TGTGCCAGCAGAAACCGGGATTCCACAGATACGCAGTATTTT.

The rearrangement joins TRBV2 to TRBJ2-3; 10 bases fit TRBD2. Looked up from germline, CDR1 is SNHLY and CDR2 is FYNNEI. J was trimmed by 7 bases and V by 6 bases; bases with no gene match: 10. The CDR3 sequence is 15 residues long. CDR3 protein: CASRVALAGVNTQYF. In DNA form, the CDR3 reads TGTGCCAGCAGGGTGGCCCTAGCGGGAGTAAATACGCAGTATTTT.

This clonotype showed up many times. The chain uses TRBV3-1 and TRBJ2-7; 11 bases are shared with TRBD2. CDR3 length: 15 amino acids. Germline V gene data show CDR1 as LGHDT and CDR2 as YNNKEL (reference sequence). The V gene end was trimmed by 4 bases and the J gene end by 3 bases; junction bases not matched to a gene: 5. The CDR3 loop is CASSRAGTSGYEQYF. The CDR3 DNA reads as TGTGCCAGCAGCCGTGCGGGGACTAGCGGCTACGAGCAGTACTTC.

This clonotype was seen only a few times. J is TRBJ1-1 and V is TRBV20-1; 9 bases line up with TRBD1. The CDR3 loop spans 11 amino acids. Germline CDR1 reads DFQATT; CDR2 reads SNEGSKA (reference sequence). V was clipped by 5 bases and J by 12 bases; unmatched bases: 7. CDR3 protein: CSALRDRDTFF. The CDR3 DNA is TGCAGTGCTCTCCGGGACAGGGATACTTTCTTT.

J is TRBJ1-5 and V is TRBV20-1; no clear D. Trimming took 0 bases from V and 3 from J, leaving 9 bases between them. The CDR3 is made up of 14 amino acids. Looked up from germline, CDR1 is DFQATT and CDR2 is SNEGSKA (reference sequence). The CDR3 is CSARDRFDNQPQHF. CDR3 sequence (DNA): TGCAGTGCTAGAGATAGGTTCGACAATCAGCCCCAGCATTTT.

The table lists this clonotype with a few counts. The CDR3 protein is CASSFSGTVDVAGARQYF. In DNA form, the CDR3 reads TGTGCCAGCAGTTTTTCCGGAACGGTGGATGTAGCGGGAGCCCGGCAGTACTTC. V gene TRBV28 combines with J gene TRBJ2-7, with 9 bases aligning to TRBD2. The CDR3 contains 18 residues. Germline V gene data show CDR1 as MDHEN and CDR2 as SYDVKM. The J segment lost 9 bases and the V segment lost 3 bases, leaving 21 bases of the junction unmatched.

The rearrangement joins TRBV12-3 or TRBV12-4 to TRBJ2-1, with 8 bases fitting TRBD2. The CDR3 loop spans 15 amino acids. V shed 1 base and J 7 bases; nucleotides not matched to a gene: 6. CDR3 DNA sequence: TGTGCCAGCAGTTTAGTGCGGGAGGAGGGAAATGAGCAGTTCTTC. Protein sequence: CASSLVREEGNEQFF.

V is TRBV27 and J is TRBJ2-3; D perhaps matches TRBD1 (6 bases). CDR3 length equals 16 residues. Deletions cut 3 bases from V and 6 bases from J, with 19 bases between. Germline CDR1 and CDR2: MNHEY and SMNVEV (reference sequence). The CDR3: CASSFLGAGVSDTQYF. CDR3 nucleotide sequence: TGTGCCAGCAGTTTCCTGGGGGCTGGGGTGTCGGATACGCAGTATTTT.

Many counts were recorded for this clonotype. The rearrangement joins TRBV5-1 to TRBJ2-3; D remains ambiguous. The CDR3 length is 13 residues. V was pared by 0 bases and J by 0 bases, with 2 bases between. Germline V gene data show CDR1 as SGHRS and CDR2 as YFSETQ. The CDR3 sequence is CASSLGSTDTQYF. The CDR3 DNA follows: TGCGCCAGCAGCTTGGGGAGCACAGATACGCAGTATTTT.

This clonotype was observed a handful of times. The chain carries TRBV4-1 and TRBJ2-7, with 9 nucleotides matching TRBD2. V trimming: 3 bases; J trimming: 2 bases; junction bases outside the gene matches: 8. The germline CDR1 and CDR2 sequences are MGHRA and YSYEKL. The CDR3 contains 16 residues. This CDR3 reads CASSQVIAGVAYEQYF. For the CDR3, the DNA is TGCGCCAGCAGCCAGGTCATAGCGGGAGTCGCCTACGAGCAGTACTTC.

This clonotype was observed a handful of times. The chain links TRBV6-4 to TRBJ1-1; D is uncertain. The CDR3 runs 14 residues. V dropped 4 bases and J dropped 5 bases, with 14 bases sitting between them. Germline CDR1 MRHNA, CDR2 SNTAGT. CDR3 sequence: CASSVEFEGTEAFF. In DNA form, the CDR3 reads TGTGCCAGCAGTGTCGAGTTTGAGGGAACTGAAGCTTTCTTT.

This clonotype was seen many times. The J gene is TRBJ2-3, the V gene TRBV27, with 9 bases matching TRBD1. The trim removed 5 bases at V and 0 bases at J, leaving 6 bases unmatched. In germline, CDR1 is MNHEY, CDR2 SMNVEV (reference sequence). The CDR3 runs to 16 residues. The CDR3, as DNA: TGTGCCAGCAGTATTTTACAGGGGGCTAGCACAGATACGCAGTATTTT. Encoded protein: CASSILQGASTDTQYF.

The rearrangement uses TRBV5-1 and TRBJ2-3; D gene unclear. Germline-derived CDR1 and CDR2 are SGHRS and YFSETQ. Trimming cost V 5 bases and J 0 bases, with 10 bases left between them. This CDR3 comprises 14 residues. CDR3 in DNA: TGCGCCAGCAGTGACGTAGAGAGCACAGATACGCAGTATTTT. The encoded protein is CASSDVESTDTQYF.

This clonotype turned up a few times. V is TRBV11-1 and J is TRBJ1-1; TRBD1 is a possible D gene (6 bases). The germline V gene encodes CDR1 SGHAT and CDR2 FQDESV (reference sequence). CDR3 length: 13 residues. Trimming pared 5 bases from V and 5 bases from J, leaving 12 bases between. The CDR3 protein is CASSPKTGTEAFF. The CDR3 nucleotides read TGTGCCAGCAGCCCAAAGACAGGAACTGAAGCTTTCTTT.

This chain links TRBV2 with TRBJ2-2, with D possibly matching TRBD2 (6 bases). Germline-derived CDR1 and CDR2 are SNHLY and FYNNEI. Trimming took off 1 base at V and 3 bases at J, with 12 bases between the two ends. The CDR3 runs to 16 residues. CDR3 protein: CASSEGTGGHTGELFF. The CDR3 DNA reads TGTGCCAGCAGTGAAGGCACCGGAGGGCACACCGGGGAGCTGTTTTTT.

This clonotype was detected a few times. The CDR3 reads CASSRRSTVTQETQYF. CDR3 coding DNA: TGCGCCAGCAGCCGACGATCCACAGTGACCCAAGAGACCCAGTACTTC. This chain connects TRBV5-1 to TRBJ2-5; the D is unclear. The V gene lost 4 bases and the J gene lost 1 base, with 17 bases spanning the gap. The CDR3 has 16 amino acids. Germline lookup yields CDR1 SGHRS and CDR2 YFSETQ.

In this sample, this clonotype turned up many times. The rearrangement joins TRBV27 to TRBJ1-1; the match to TRBD1 covers 10 bases. J lost 5 bases, V lost 5 bases, and 5 bases had no gene match. CDR3 length equals 14 residues. Looked up from germline, CDR1 is MNHEY and CDR2 is SMNVEV (reference sequence). CDR3: CASSDRGRVTEAFF. Written as DNA, the CDR3 is TGTGCCAGCAGTGACAGGGGGCGGGTGACTGAAGCTTTCTTT.

This clonotype was counted between two and nine times. The J gene is TRBJ2-7, the V gene TRBV5-1; TRBD1 is a possible D gene (6 bases). This CDR3 comprises 14 residues. The germline V gene encodes CDR1 SGHRS and CDR2 YFSETQ. Trimming took 2 bases from V and 6 from J, leaving 15 bases between them. The CDR3 spells CASSLPTGFREQYF. CDR3 nucleotide sequence: TGCGCCAGCAGCTTACCAACAGGGTTCCGCGAGCAGTACTTC. Variable domain in full (rest from reference TRBV5-1 and TRBJ2-7): KAGVTQTPRYLIKTRGQQVTLSCSPISGHRSVSWYQQTPGQGLQFLFEYFSETQRNKGNFPGRFSGRQFSNSRSEMNVSTLELGDSALYLCASSLPTGFREQYFGPGTRLTVT.